This section outlines one TCR beta chain sequence together with its context. The data are from a study of cytomegalovirus exposure and HLA in healthy donors. The CDR3 sequence is 13 residues long. Germline CDR1 reads SQVTM; CDR2 reads ANQGSEA. Trimming shortened V by 3 bases and J by 4 bases, and 11 bases separated the two germline ends. The primer mix had 60 Vbeta and 13 Jbeta primers. Here immunoSEQ multiplex PCR was the method, and the copy in TCRdb shows in-frame clones only, minus some. The sample yields about 250,000 clones, about nine tenths seen once. This clonotype was sampled from a girl aged 2 to 10 in good health and CMV-seronegative. This sequence joins TRBV29-1 and TRBJ2-3, with D unresolved. The sequenced material came from PBMCs. The CDR3, as DNA: TGCAGCGTTGACCTGAGCGAGGCAGATACGCAGTATTTT. It specifies CSVDLSEADTQYF.